The rows below give T cell receptor beta chains drawn from one sample of a study of blood T cell repertoires in COVID-19. The data were produced by immunoSEQ multiplex PCR, yet TCRdb's version contains in-frame clones alone and is incomplete. The table includes roughly 80,000 clones, roughly 80% detected once. Sequencing was carried out using peripheral blood. The receptors come from a woman aged 60-75 years with acute or convalescent COVID-19. The CDR3 runs from the conserved cysteine through the conserved F or W. A D gene is named only where the DNA matches it firmly. The size of a clone is reported for some rows only, either as once, few or many, or as a class for expanded clones.

clone_size | j_call | v_call | d_call | cdr3_nt | cdr3_aa
NA | TRBJ1-2 | TRBV29-1 | NA | TGCAGCGTTGAGGCCGTCTATGGCTACACCTTC | CSVEAVYGYTF
NA | TRBJ2-5 | TRBV15 | TRBD2 | TGTGCCACCAGCACCACTAGCGCCCGGGCACGGGAGACCCAGTACTTC | CATSTTSARARETQYF
few | TRBJ2-2 | TRBV10-1 | TRBD2 | TGCGCCACCTCTTCTGGGGGGGACACCGGGGAGCTGTTTTTT | CATSSGGDTGELFF
once | TRBJ2-5 | TRBV2 | TRBD2 | TGTGCCACAAGACCCCGGGGGGGCCAAGAGACCCAGTACTTC | CATRPRGGQETQYF
NA | TRBJ2-5 | TRBV7-3 | TRBD2 | TGTGCCAGCAGCTTAATGGCTAGCGGGGGAGATGAGACCCAGTACTTC | CASSLMASGGDETQYF
NA | TRBJ1-3 | TRBV3-1/TRBV3-2 | NA | TGTGCCAGCAGCCAACTGGCTTACTCTGGAAACACCATATATTTT | CASSQLAYSGNTIYF
NA | TRBJ1-2 | TRBV3-1/TRBV3-2 | NA | TGTGCCAGCAGCCAAGAGGCGGGACGGGGCGGCTACACCTTC | CASSQEAGRGGYTF
NA | TRBJ1-2 | TRBV9 | NA | TGTGCCAGCACCCCCTGGGCTGGAGGGAGCGGCTACACCTTC | CASTPWAGGSGYTF
NA | TRBJ1-1 | TRBV5-1 | NA | TGCGCCAGCAGCTTGGGCGGGAGCGGCACTGAAGCTTTCTTT | CASSLGGSGTEAFF
NA | TRBJ2-1 | TRBV19 | TRBD2 | TGTGCCAGTAGTCAACGCAGGGAGGGCAATGAGCAGTTCTTC | CASSQRREGNEQFF
NA | TRBJ2-3 | TRBV2 | NA | TGTGCCGGGGGAGGACTTTCCACAGATACGCAGTATTTT | CAGGGLSTDTQYF
NA | TRBJ2-7 | TRBV27 | TRBD2 | TGTGCCAGCAGTTATCTAGCGGGAGACTTATCCTTGTGGGAGCAGTACTTC | CASSYLAGDLSLWEQYF
once | TRBJ2-3 | TRBV24-1 | NA | TGTGCCACCAGTGATTCTAGCACAGATACGCAGTATTTT | CATSDSSTDTQYF
NA | TRBJ1-2 | TRBV6-5 | NA | TGTGCCAGCAGTAACCGAGGCCAAACGACTCAGAGCTACACCTTC | CASSNRGQTTQSYTF
NA | TRBJ1-1 | TRBV24-1 | TRBD1 | TGTGCCACCTCCCGGGACAGCTTGAACACTGAAGCTTTCTTT | CATSRDSLNTEAFF
NA | TRBJ1-2 | TRBV29-1 | NA | TGCAGCGTTGCAGTTTTGAGTCGGTCGGGTTATAACTATGGCTACACCTTC | CSVAVLSRSGYNYGYTF
NA | TRBJ1-5 | TRBV6-2/TRBV6-3 | NA | TGTGCCAGCAGTTACTCGGGTGAGAGGACCCAGCATTTT | CASSYSGERTQHF
NA | TRBJ1-4 | TRBV30 | TRBD1 | TGTGCCTACCGACAGGGGGCGGAAGAAAAACTGTTTTTT | CAYRQGAEEKLFF